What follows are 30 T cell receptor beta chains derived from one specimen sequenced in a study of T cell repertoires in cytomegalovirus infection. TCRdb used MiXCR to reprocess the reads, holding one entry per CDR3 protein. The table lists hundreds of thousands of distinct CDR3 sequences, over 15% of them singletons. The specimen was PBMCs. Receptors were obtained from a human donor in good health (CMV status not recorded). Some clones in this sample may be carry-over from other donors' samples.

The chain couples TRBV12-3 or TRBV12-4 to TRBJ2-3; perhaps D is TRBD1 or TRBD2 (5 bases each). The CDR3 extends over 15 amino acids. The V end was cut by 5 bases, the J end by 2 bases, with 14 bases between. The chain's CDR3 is CASSDRDPNTDTQYF. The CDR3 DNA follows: TGTGCCAGCAGTGACCGGGACCCGAACACAGATACGCAGTATTTT.

In nucleotides, the CDR3 is TGTGCCAGTAGTACCCCACCTCACTCCAGCGGTGAACTCAATGAGCAGTTCTTC. This translates into CASSTPPHSSGELNEQFF. The rearrangement uses TRBV19 and TRBJ2-1, with a tentative D call TRBD2 (5 bases). This CDR3 has 18 amino acids. The V gene's germline CDR1 is LNHDA and CDR2 SQIVND (reference sequence). V was pared by 4 bases and J by 6 bases, with 25 bases between.

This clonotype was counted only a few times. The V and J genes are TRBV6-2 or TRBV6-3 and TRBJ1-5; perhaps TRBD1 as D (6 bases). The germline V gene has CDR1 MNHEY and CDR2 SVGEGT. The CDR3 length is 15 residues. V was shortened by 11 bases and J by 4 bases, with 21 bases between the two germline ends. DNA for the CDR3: TGTGCCTCCGGAAGTGGGGGCAGAGGGAATCAGCCCCAGCATTTT. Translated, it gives CASGSGGRGNQPQHF.

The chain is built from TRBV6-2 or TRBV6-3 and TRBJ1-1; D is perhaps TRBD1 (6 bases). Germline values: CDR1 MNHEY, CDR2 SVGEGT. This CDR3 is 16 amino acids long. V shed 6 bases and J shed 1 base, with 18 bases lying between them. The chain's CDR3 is CASRSPGGRGNTEAFF. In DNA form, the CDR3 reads TGTGCCAGCAGATCTCCTGGGGGCAGGGGGAACACTGAAGCTTTCTTT.

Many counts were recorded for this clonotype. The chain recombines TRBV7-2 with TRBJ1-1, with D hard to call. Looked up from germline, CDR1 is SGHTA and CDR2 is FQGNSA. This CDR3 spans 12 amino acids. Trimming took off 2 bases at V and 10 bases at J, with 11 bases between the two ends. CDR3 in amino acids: CASSLRASGAFF. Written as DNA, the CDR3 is TGTGCCAGCAGCTTACGAGCCTCCGGAGCTTTCTTT.

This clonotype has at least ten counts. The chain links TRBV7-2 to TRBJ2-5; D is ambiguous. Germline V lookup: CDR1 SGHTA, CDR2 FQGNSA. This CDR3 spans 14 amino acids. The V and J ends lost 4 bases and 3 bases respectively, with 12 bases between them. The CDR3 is CASSSAWTEETQYF. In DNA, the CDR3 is TGTGCCAGCAGCTCTGCATGGACCGAAGAGACCCAGTACTTC. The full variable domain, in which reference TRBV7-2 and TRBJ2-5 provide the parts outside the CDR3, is GAGVSQSPSNKVTEKGKDVELRCDPISGHTALYWYRQSLGQGLEFLIYFQGNSAPDKSGLPSDRFSAERTGGSVSTLTIQRTQQEDSAVYLCASSSAWTEETQYFGPGTRLLVL.

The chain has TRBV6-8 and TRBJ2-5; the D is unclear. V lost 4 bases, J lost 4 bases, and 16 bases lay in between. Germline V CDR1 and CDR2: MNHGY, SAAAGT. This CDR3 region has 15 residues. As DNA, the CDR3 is TGTGCCAGCAGTTCTTGGGGTAGCTGGAGAGAGACCCAGTACTTC. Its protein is CASSSWGSWRETQYF.

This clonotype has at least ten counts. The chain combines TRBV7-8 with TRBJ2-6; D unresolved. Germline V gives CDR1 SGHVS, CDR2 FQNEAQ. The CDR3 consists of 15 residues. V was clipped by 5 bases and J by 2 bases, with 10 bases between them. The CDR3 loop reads CASSPRGAGANVLTF. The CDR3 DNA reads TGTGCCAGCAGCCCCCGTGGGGCTGGGGCCAACGTCCTGACTTTC.

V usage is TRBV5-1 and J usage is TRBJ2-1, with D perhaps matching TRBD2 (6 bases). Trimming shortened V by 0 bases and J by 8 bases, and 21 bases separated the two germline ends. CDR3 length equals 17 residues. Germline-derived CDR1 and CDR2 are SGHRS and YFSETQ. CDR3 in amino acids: CASSLDGPAGHSDEQFF. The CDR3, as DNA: TGCGCCAGCAGCTTGGACGGGCCGGCGGGGCATAGTGATGAGCAGTTCTTC.

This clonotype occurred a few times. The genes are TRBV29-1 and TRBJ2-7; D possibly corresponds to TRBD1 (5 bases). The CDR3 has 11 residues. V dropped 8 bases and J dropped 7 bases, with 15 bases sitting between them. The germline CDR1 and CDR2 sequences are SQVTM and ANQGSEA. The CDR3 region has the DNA TGCAGCCCTGGGGCGCAAACAGAGCAGTACTTC. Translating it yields CSPGAQTEQYF.

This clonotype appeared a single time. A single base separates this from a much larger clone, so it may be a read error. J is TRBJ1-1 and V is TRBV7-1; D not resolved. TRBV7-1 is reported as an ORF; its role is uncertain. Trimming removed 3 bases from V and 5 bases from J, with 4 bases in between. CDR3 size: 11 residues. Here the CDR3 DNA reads TGTGCCAGCAGCTCCAGTACTGAAGCTTTCTTT. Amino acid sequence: CASSSSTEAFF.

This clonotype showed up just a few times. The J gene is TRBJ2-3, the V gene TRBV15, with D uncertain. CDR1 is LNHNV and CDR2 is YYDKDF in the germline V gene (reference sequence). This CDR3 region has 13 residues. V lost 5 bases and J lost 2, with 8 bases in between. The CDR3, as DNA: TGTGCCACCAGCCCGCGAAACACAGATACGCAGTATTTT. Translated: CATSPRNTDTQYF.

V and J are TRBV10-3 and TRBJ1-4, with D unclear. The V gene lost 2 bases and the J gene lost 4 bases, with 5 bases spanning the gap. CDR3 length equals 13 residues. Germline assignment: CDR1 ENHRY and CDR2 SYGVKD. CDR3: CAISEDVNEKLFF. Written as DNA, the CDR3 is TGTGCCATCAGTGAGGACGTTAATGAAAAACTGTTTTTT.

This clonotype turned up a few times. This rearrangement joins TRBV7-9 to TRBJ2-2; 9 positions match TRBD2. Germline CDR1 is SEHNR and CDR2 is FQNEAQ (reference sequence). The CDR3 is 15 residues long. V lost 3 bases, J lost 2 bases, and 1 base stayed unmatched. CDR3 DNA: TGTGCCAGCAGCTTTGGGACTAGCAACACCGGGGAGCTGTTTTTT. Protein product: CASSFGTSNTGELFF.

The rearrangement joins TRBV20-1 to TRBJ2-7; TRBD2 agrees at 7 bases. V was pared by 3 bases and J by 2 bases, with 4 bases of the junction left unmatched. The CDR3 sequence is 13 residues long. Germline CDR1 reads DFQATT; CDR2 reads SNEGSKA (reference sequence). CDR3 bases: TGCAGTGCTAGGAGGGCGGGAGCCTACGAGCAGTACTTC. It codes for CSARRAGAYEQYF.

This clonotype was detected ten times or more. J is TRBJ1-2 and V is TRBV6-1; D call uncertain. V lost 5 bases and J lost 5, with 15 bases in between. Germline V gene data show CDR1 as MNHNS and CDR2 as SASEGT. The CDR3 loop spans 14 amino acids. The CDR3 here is CASSPPGEWYGYTF. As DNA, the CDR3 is TGTGCCAGCAGTCCCCCCGGGGAGTGGTATGGCTACACCTTC.

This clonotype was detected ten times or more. The CDR3 sequence: CASRFTGTHTQYF. The CDR3 DNA reads TGTGCCAGCAGATTTACAGGGACGCATACGCAGTATTTT. This chain links TRBV7-2 with TRBJ2-3; the D gene is possibly TRBD1 (6 bases). Germline V gene sequence: CDR1 SGHTA, CDR2 FQGNSA. V lost 6 bases, J lost 7 bases, and 14 bases lay in between. This CDR3 has 13 residues.

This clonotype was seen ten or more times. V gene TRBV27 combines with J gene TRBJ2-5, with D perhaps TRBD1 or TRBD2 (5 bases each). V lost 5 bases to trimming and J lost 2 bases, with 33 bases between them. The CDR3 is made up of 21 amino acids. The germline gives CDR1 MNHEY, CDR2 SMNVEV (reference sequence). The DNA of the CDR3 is TGTGCCAGCAGTCCCCAGAGGACCTCGGCCGGGATTAGGGGCCGACAAGAGACCCAGTACTTC. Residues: CASSPQRTSAGIRGRQETQYF.

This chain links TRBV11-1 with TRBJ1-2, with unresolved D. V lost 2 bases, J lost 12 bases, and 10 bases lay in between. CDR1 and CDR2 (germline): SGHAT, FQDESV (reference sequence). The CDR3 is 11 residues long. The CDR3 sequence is CASSLNGFDTF. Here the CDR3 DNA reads TGTGCCAGCAGCTTAAACGGTTTTGACACCTTC.

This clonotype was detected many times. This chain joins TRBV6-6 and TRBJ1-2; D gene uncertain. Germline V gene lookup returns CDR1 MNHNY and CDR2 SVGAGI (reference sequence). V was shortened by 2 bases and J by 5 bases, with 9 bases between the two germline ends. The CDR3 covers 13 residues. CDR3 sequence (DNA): TGTGCCAGCAGTTACCCTAACAGTTATGGCTACACCTTC. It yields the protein CASSYPNSYGYTF.

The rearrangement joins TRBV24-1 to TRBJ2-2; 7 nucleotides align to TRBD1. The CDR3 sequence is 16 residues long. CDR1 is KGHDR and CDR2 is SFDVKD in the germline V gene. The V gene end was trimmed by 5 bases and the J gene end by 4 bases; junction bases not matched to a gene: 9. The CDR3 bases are TGTGCCACCAGTGCCGTTTCGACAGGGTTCACCGGGGAGCTGTTTTTT. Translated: CATSAVSTGFTGELFF.

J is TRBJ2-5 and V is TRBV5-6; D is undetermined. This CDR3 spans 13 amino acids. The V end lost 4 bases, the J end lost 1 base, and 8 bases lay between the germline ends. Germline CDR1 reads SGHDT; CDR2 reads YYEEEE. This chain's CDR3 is CASSEDRQETQYF. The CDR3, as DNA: TGTGCCAGCAGCGAAGACCGCCAAGAGACCCAGTACTTC.

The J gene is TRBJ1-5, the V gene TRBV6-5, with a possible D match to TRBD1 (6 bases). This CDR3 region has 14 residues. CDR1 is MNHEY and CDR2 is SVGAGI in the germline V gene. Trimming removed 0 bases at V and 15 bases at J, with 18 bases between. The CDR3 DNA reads TGTGCCAGCAGTTACTCGAGGGGGGCAGGGGAGTGGCATTTT. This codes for CASSYSRGAGEWHF.

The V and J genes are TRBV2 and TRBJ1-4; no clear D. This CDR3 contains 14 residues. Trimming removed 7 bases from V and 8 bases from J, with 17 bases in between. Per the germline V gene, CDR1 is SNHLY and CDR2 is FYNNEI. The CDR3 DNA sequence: TGTGCCAGCACCTCCTTGGGGATGAGGGAAAAACTGTTTTTT. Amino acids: CASTSLGMREKLFF.

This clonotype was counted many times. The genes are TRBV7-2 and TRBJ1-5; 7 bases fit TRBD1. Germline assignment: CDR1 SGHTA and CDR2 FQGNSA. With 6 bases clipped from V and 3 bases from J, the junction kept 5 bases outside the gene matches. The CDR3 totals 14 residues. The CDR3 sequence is CASSQDRSNQPQHF. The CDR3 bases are TGTGCCAGCAGTCAGGACAGGTCCAATCAGCCCCAGCATTTT.

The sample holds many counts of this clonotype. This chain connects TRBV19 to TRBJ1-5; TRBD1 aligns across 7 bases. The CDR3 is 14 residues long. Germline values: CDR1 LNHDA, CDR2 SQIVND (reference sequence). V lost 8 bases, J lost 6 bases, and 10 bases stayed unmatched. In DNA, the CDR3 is TGTGCCAGTGGACTGACAGGGAAGGGTCAGCCCCAGCATTTT. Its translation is CASGLTGKGQPQHF. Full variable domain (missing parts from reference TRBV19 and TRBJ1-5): DGGITQSPKYLFRKEGQNVTLSCEQNLNHDAMYWYRQDPGQGLRLIYYSQIVNDFQKGDIAEGYSVSREKKESFPLTVTSAQKNPTAFYLCASGLTGKGQPQHFGDGTRLSIL.

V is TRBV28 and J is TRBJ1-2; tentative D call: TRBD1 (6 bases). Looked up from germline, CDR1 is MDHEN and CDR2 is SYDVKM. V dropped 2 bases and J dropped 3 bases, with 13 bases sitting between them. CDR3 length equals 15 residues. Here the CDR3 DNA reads TGTGCCAGCAGTTTACGATGGGGGCTTGACTATGGCTACACCTTC. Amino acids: CASSLRWGLDYGYTF.

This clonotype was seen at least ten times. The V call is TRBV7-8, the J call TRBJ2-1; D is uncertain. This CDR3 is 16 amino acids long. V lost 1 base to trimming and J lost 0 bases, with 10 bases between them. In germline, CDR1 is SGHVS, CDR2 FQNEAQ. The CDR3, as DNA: TGTGCCAGCAGCTTAGGGGTTGGTAGCTCCTACAATGAGCAGTTCTTC. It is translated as CASSLGVGSSYNEQFF.

The CDR3 nucleotides read TGTGCCAGCAGTCAACAGGGGGGAGGTCAGCCCCAGCATTTT. Residues: CASSQQGGGQPQHF. This chain links TRBV12-3 or TRBV12-4 with TRBJ1-5; 8 nucleotides line up with TRBD1. J was trimmed by 6 bases and V by 5 bases; bases with no gene match: 6. The CDR3 sequence is 14 residues long.

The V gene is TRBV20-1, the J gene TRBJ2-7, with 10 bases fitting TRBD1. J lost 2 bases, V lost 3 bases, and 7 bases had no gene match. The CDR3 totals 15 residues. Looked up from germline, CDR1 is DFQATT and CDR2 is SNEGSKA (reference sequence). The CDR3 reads CSARARDRGPYEQYF. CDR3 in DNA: TGCAGTGCTAGGGCCCGGGACAGGGGCCCCTACGAGCAGTACTTC.